This T cell receptor beta chain comes out of a study of shared clonotypes between healthy human individuals. Nashville, Tennessee was home to all donors, who were Caucasian adults. Repertoires were generated with immunoSEQ multiplex PCR, while TCRdb's copy carries only in-frame clones and drops some. The table records 2,100,000 or so clones, approximately 96% of them present only once. V lost 0 bases and J 7 bases, leaving 16 bases between the germline ends. The germline gives CDR1 ENHRY, CDR2 SYGVKD. This CDR3 is 15 amino acids long. This chain joins TRBV10-3 and TRBJ2-7; D uncertain. Sequencing was carried out using naive CD4+ T cells sorted from blood. Stated subset: CD45RA+ positively selected. The source of this sequence is a man aged 18 to 29 in good health. CDR3: CAISESSALQLEQYF. The CDR3 DNA follows: TGTGCCATCAGTGAGTCGTCAGCCCTCCAGCTTGAGCAGTACTTC.